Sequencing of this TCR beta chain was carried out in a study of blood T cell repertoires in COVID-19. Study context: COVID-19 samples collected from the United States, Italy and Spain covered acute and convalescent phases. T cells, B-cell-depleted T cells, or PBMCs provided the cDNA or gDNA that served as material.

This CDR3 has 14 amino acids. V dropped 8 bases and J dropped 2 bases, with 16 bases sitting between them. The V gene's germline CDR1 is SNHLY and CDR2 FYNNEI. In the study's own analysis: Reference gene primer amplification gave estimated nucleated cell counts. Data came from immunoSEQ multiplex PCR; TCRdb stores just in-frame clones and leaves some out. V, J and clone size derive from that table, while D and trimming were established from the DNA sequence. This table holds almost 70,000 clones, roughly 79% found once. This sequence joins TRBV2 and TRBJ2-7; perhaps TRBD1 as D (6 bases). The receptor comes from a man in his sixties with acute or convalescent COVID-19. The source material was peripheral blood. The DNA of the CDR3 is TGTGCCAGCCGAACTCCGGACAGAACCTACGAGCAGTACTTC. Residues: CASRTPDRTYEQYF.